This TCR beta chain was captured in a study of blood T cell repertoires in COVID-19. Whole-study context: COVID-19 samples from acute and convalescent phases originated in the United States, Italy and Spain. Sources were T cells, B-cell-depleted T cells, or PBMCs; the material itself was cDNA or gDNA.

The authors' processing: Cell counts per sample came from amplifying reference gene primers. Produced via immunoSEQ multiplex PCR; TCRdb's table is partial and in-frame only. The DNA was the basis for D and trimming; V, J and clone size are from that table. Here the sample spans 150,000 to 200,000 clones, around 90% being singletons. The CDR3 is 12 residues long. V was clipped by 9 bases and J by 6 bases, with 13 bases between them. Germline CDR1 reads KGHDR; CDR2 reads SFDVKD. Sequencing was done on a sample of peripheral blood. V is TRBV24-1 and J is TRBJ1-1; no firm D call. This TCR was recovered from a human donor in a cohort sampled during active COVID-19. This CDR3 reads CATREGTPEAFF. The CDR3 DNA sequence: TGTGCCACCCGGGAGGGCACCCCTGAAGCTTTCTTT.